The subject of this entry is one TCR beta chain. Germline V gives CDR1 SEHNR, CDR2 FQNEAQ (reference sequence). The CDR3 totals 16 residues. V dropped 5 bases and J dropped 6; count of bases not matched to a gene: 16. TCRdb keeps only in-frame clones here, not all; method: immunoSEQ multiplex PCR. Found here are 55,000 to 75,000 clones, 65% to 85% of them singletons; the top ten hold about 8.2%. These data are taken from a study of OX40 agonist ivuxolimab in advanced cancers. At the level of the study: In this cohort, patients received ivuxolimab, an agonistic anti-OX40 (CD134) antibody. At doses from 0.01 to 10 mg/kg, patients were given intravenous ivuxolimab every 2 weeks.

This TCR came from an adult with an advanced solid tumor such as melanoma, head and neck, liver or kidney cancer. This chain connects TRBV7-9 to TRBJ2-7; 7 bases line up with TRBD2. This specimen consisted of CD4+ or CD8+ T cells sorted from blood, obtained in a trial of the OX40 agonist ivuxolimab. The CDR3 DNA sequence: TGTGCCAGCAGCCCTAGGGGCCCGGCGGGGGAGGGCGAGCAGTACTTC. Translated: CASSPRGPAGEGEQYF.